This TCR beta chain stems from a study of OX40 agonist ivuxolimab in advanced cancers. Overall study: Three partial responders included one hepatocellular carcinoma patient and two cutaneous melanoma patients. Whole-study results and caveats: Circulating CD4+ and CD8+ T cells showed clonal expansion by week 6 at 0.1 to 3.0 mg/kg.

Germline lookup yields CDR1 WNHNN and CDR2 SYGVQD (reference sequence). V lost 2 bases and J lost 12, with 16 bases in between. The CDR3 spans 13 residues. Sequencing was performed with immunoSEQ multiplex PCR; in TCRdb, only in-frame clones are kept and a portion is missing. The sample contains under 85,000 clones, 65% to 90% of which appear only once. Comments on this clone: As yet, its antigen is unknown.

The TCR was taken from an adult with an advanced solid tumor such as melanoma, head and neck, liver or kidney cancer. The chain uses TRBV10-1 and TRBJ1-2; no clear D. The sequencing used CD4+ or CD8+ T cells sorted from blood, collected in a trial of the OX40 agonist ivuxolimab. CDR3 protein: CASSEELWGKDTF. As DNA, the CDR3 is TGCGCCAGCAGTGAGGAACTTTGGGGAAAAGACACCTTC.